Presented here are 18 T cell receptor beta chains from one specimen sequenced in a study of cytomegalovirus exposure and HLA in healthy donors. Vbeta (60) and Jbeta (13) primers were used in the PCR. Libraries were prepared by immunoSEQ multiplex PCR; TCRdb keeps only in-frame clonotypes and omits some of them. The data show under 200,000 clones, less than 85% seen once. The source material was PBMCs. Receptor source: a man aged 55-75 years in good health and CMV-seronegative.

The chain uses TRBV7-8 and TRBJ2-5, with 7 nucleotides matching TRBD1. The DNA end favors TRBJ2-7, so the J call may be wrong. The germline gives CDR1 SGHVS, CDR2 FQNEAQ. This CDR3 comprises 13 residues. The DNA for the CDR3 is TGTGCCAGCAGCTTAGTTCAGGGGGTCGAGCAGTACTTC. This codes for CASSLVQGVEQYF.

The chain has TRBV27 and TRBJ1-2; a possible D gene is TRBD1 (6 bases). The CDR3 loop spans 12 amino acids. The ends were cut back, 10 bases at V and 8 bases at J, with 17 bases in the middle. Germline loops: CDR1 MNHEY, CDR2 SMNVEV (reference sequence). CDR3 region: CATTGTVGGYTF. The CDR3, as DNA: TGTGCCACCACAGGGACGGTCGGAGGCTACACCTTC.

This clone has a single count. J is TRBJ2-7 and V is TRBV7-9; the D gene is possibly TRBD1 (5 bases). CDR1 and CDR2 from the germline V gene are SEHNR and FQNEAQ (reference sequence). This CDR3 spans 14 amino acids. V was shortened by 5 bases and J by 2 bases, with 13 bases between the two germline ends. In DNA, the CDR3 is TGTGCCAGCAGCCCACAAACAGGCCCCTACGAGCAGTACTTC. It is translated as CASSPQTGPYEQYF.

The chain links TRBV7-9 to TRBJ2-3; D might be TRBD1 (6 bases). This CDR3 contains 15 residues. Germline V gives CDR1 SEHNR, CDR2 FQNEAQ (reference sequence). V was shortened by 1 base and J by 6 bases, with 14 bases between the two germline ends. CDR3 sequence (DNA): TGTGCCAGCAGCTTAGTTATACAGGGTGGCGATACGCAGTATTTT. It is translated as CASSLVIQGGDTQYF.

This chain connects TRBV5-1 to TRBJ2-7; 9 nucleotides line up with TRBD1. J lost 4 bases, V lost 0 bases, and 5 bases had no gene match. The CDR3 sequence is 15 residues long. The germline V gene has CDR1 SGHRS and CDR2 YFSETQ. The CDR3 is CASSLGQGEGYEQYF. The CDR3 DNA reads TGCGCCAGCAGCTTGGGACAGGGGGAGGGATACGAGCAGTACTTC.

This chain connects TRBV6-1 to TRBJ1-2; D may be TRBD1 (5 bases). The ends were cut back, 1 base at V and 4 bases at J, with 13 bases in the middle. The CDR3 runs to 15 residues. Germline values: CDR1 MNHNS, CDR2 SASEGT. CDR3 DNA: TGTGCCAGCAGTGAAGGACGCCGGGGACTCTATGGCTACACCTTC. It codes for CASSEGRRGLYGYTF.

In this sample, this clone turned up a few times. V gene TRBV6-5 combines with J gene TRBJ2-1, with TRBD2 matching over 12 bases. The CDR3 extends over 16 amino acids. The V gene's germline CDR1 is MNHEY and CDR2 SVGAGI. With V trimmed by 4 bases and J by 3 bases, 4 bases remained unmatched. This CDR3 is CASSSVTSGGYNEQFF. CDR3 nucleotide sequence: TGTGCCAGCAGTTCCGTGACTAGCGGGGGCTACAATGAGCAGTTCTTC.

This chain uses TRBV5-1 with TRBJ2-3, with TRBD1 matching 8 bases. The junction had 8 bases not matched to a gene; V was cut back by 4 bases and J by 1 base. CDR3 length: 16 residues. The germline gives CDR1 SGHRS, CDR2 YFSETQ. CDR3 nucleotides: TGCGCCAGCAGCACCACGCCGGGACAGGGCACAGATACGCAGTATTTT. Protein sequence: CASSTTPGQGTDTQYF.

This clone turned up a few times. The V call is TRBV7-2, the J call TRBJ2-2; no reliable D call. CDR1 is SGHTA, CDR2 FQGNSA, per germline. The CDR3 runs 16 residues. V was trimmed by 5 bases and J by 0 bases, leaving 13 bases between them. The CDR3 nucleotides read TGTGCCAGCAGCCCCAGGCAATCAACGAACACCGGGGAGCTGTTTTTT. Translated: CASSPRQSTNTGELFF.

This chain links TRBV18 with TRBJ1-1, with 8 positions matching TRBD1. The CDR3 contains 16 residues. Germline CDR1 and CDR2: KGHSH and LQKENI. Trimming at V came to 3 bases and at J to 0 bases, leaving 6 bases not matched to a gene. Here the CDR3 reads CASSPGQAEMNTEAFF. CDR3 nucleotide sequence: TGTGCCAGCTCACCGGGACAGGCTGAAATGAACACTGAAGCTTTCTTT.

The V gene is TRBV10-2, the J gene TRBJ2-5; a weak D match, TRBD1 (6 bases). V lost 8 bases and J 2 bases, leaving 12 bases between the germline ends. This CDR3 region has 13 residues. The V gene's germline CDR1 is WSHSY and CDR2 SAAADI. CDR3 DNA sequence: TGCGCCAGCCGCGAGACAGGACAAGAGACCCAGTACTTC. Translated: CASRETGQETQYF.

V gene TRBV29-1 combines with J gene TRBJ2-7; 9 bases fit TRBD1. CDR1 and CDR2 from the germline V gene are SQVTM and ANQGSEA. The CDR3 is 14 residues long. V shed 7 bases, J shed 5 bases, and the junction held 12 bases outside the gene matches. The DNA of the CDR3 is TGCAGCGCTACAACCGGGACAGGGACCCACGAGCAGTACTTC. Translated: CSATTGTGTHEQYF.

The chain has TRBV28 and TRBJ1-1; 8 bases line up with TRBD1. Losses at the gene ends were 3 bases for V and 8 bases for J; bases not matched to a gene: 8. The CDR3 runs to 14 residues. Germline V lookup: CDR1 MDHEN, CDR2 SYDVKM. The CDR3 reads CASSFGTGGMEAFF. The CDR3, as DNA: TGTGCCAGCAGTTTCGGGACAGGCGGTATGGAAGCTTTCTTT.

The CDR3 DNA sequence: TGCGCCAGCAGCCAAGTGATACAGTACGAGCAGTACTTC. It translates to CASSQVIQYEQYF. This rearrangement joins TRBV4-3 to TRBJ2-7, with D unresolved. The CDR3 extends over 13 amino acids. Germline lookup yields CDR1 LGHNA and CDR2 YSLEER. With 1 base removed from V and 4 bases from J, the gap between germline ends came to 8 bases.

This clone was recorded once. This chain joins TRBV7-2 and TRBJ1-2; D is ambiguous. CDR3 length: 12 residues. Per germline, CDR1 SGHTA and CDR2 FQGNSA. V gave up 5 bases and J gave up 1 base, with 5 bases separating them. The CDR3 loop is CASSTNNYGYTF. In nucleotides, the CDR3 is TGTGCCAGCAGCACTAATAACTATGGCTACACCTTC.

This clone was counted once. The CDR3 DNA reads as TGTGCCATCAGTGAGTCGGGTCTTGGGGACAGGAACACCGGGGAGCTGTTTTTT. Its protein is CAISESGLGDRNTGELFF. V and J are TRBV10-3 and TRBJ2-2; 7 positions match TRBD1. The trim removed 0 bases at V and 1 base at J, leaving 8 bases unmatched. CDR1 and CDR2 (germline): ENHRY, SYGVKD. The CDR3 runs to 18 residues.

V is TRBV7-8 and J is TRBJ1-6, with TRBD1 as a possible D gene (6 bases). Trimming took off 5 bases at V and 0 bases at J, with 20 bases between the two ends. CDR3 length: 19 amino acids. The germline CDR1 and CDR2 sequences are SGHVS and FQNEAQ. CDR3: CASSEQGIRKSSYNSPLHF. In nucleotides, the CDR3 is TGTGCCAGCAGCGAACAGGGTATCCGAAAGAGCTCCTATAATTCACCCCTCCACTTT.

This clone turned up a few times. The rearrangement joins TRBV19 to TRBJ2-5; perhaps TRBD2 as D (6 bases). The end of the DNA fits TRBJ2-7 better, so the J call may be wrong. The germline V gene encodes CDR1 LNHDA and CDR2 SQIVND (reference sequence). The CDR3 is 14 amino acids. The CDR3 DNA is TGTGCCAGTAGAGCCGCAGGGAGGTCCAACGAGCAGTACTTC. It encodes CASRAAGRSNEQYF.